Shown below are 12 T cell receptor beta chains from a single sample sequenced in a study of T-cell memory formation after mild COVID-19. TCRdb re-called the 5' RACE reads through MiXCR, storing one row per CDR3 protein. The sample includes 250,000 to 350,000 distinct CDR3 sequences, 15% to 20% seen only once; the top ten take around a fifth. The sequenced material came from PBMCs or a T cell subset sorted from them (not recorded which). These receptors originate from a man aged 18 to 30 who had mild COVID-19 (a few samples of this study predate the infection). Cell type and time point are not known.

The chain uses TRBV25-1 and TRBJ2-4; D may correspond to TRBD1 or TRBD2 (6 bases each). CDR1 is MGHDK, CDR2 SYGVNS, per germline. V shed 1 base and J shed 2 bases, with 15 bases lying between them. CDR3 length: 17 residues. Written as DNA, the CDR3 is TGTGCCAGCAGTGAATTGGGCGCCGGGGGCTCCAAAAACATTCAGTACTTC. This translates into CASSELGAGGSKNIQYF.

This clonotype was observed a few times. The gene calls are TRBV13 and TRBJ2-2; the match to TRBD1 covers 8 bases. CDR3 length equals 14 residues. Germline assignment: CDR1 PRHDT and CDR2 FYEKMQ (reference sequence). V lost 6 bases and J lost 7; bases outside the gene matches: 7. DNA for the CDR3: TGTGCCAGCAGTCCACCAACAGGGGGCGGGGAGCTGTTTTTT. Residues: CASSPPTGGGELFF. The whole variable domain, remainder taken from reference TRBV13 and TRBJ2-2, is AAGVIQSPRHLIKEKRETATLKCYPIPRHDTVYWYQQGPGQDPQFLISFYEKMQSDKGSIPDRFSAQQFSDYHSELNMSSLELGDSALYFCASSPPTGGGELFFGEGSRLTVL.

The sample holds a few counts of this clonotype. This chain uses TRBV10-3 with TRBJ2-7; unclear D gene. V lost 7 bases to trimming and J lost 3 bases, with 13 bases between them. Per the germline V gene, CDR1 is ENHRY and CDR2 is SYGVKD. The CDR3 contains 13 residues. DNA of the CDR3: TGTGCCATCACAAGGCTCGGGCACTACGAGCAGTACGTC. Its protein product is CAITRLGHYEQYV.

This clonotype showed up many times. J is TRBJ2-3 and V is TRBV11-2; 7 positions agree with TRBD2. CDR1 and CDR2 (germline): SGHAT, FQNNGV. There are 15 residues in the CDR3. J gave up 1 base and V 4 bases, and 5 bases lay outside the gene matches. The DNA of the CDR3 is TGTGCCAGCAGCTCTAGCGGCGGGGGCACAGATACGCAGTATTTT. Translated: CASSSSGGGTDTQYF.

The rearrangement joins TRBV12-5 to TRBJ2-7; D is possibly TRBD2 (5 bases). Trimming left V 8 bases short and J 5 bases short, with 16 bases between. The CDR3 loop spans 13 amino acids. Germline-derived CDR1 and CDR2 are LGHNT and FRNRAP. The CDR3 region has the DNA TGTGCTAGTCCACTGGACTGCCAAGACGAGCAGTACTTC. This sequence encodes CASPLDCQDEQYF. Using reference TRBV12-5 and TRBJ2-7 for the parts outside the CDR3, the full variable domain is DARVTQTPRHKVTEMGQEVTMRCQPILGHNTVFWYRQTMMQGLELLAYFRNRAPLDDSGMPKDRFSAEMPDATLATLKIQPSEPRDSAVYFCASPLDCQDEQYFGPGTRLTVT.

The chain is built from TRBV20-1 and TRBJ2-3; D perhaps matches TRBD2 (5 bases). Between the trimmed V and J ends, which lost 0 bases and 2 bases, there was a span of 12 bases. CDR3 size: 15 residues. The germline CDR1 and CDR2 sequences are DFQATT and SNEGSKA (reference sequence). This chain's CDR3 is CSARDGGSITDTQYF. CDR3 coding DNA: TGCAGTGCTAGAGATGGCGGGTCTATCACAGATACGCAGTATTTT.

This clonotype was observed a few times. The chain has TRBV6-6 and TRBJ1-4, with 7 positions matching TRBD1. Unmatched junction bases numbered 9, after V lost 2 bases and J lost 6 bases. The CDR3 spans 16 residues. Germline CDR1 MNHNY, CDR2 SVGAGI (reference sequence). CDR3 sequence: CASSYPTGRWDEKLFF. The CDR3 region has the DNA TGTGCCAGCAGTTACCCGACAGGGAGATGGGATGAAAAACTGTTTTTT.

The genes are TRBV4-2 and TRBJ1-6; 7 nucleotides agree with TRBD1. This CDR3 is built from 15 residues. Germline CDR1 and CDR2: LGHNA and YNFKEQ. V trimming: 3 bases; J trimming: 10 bases; junction bases outside the gene matches: 9. The CDR3 sequence is CASSHKQGPESPLHF. The CDR3 DNA follows: TGTGCCAGCAGCCACAAACAGGGGCCTGAGTCACCCCTCCACTTT.

The V and J genes are TRBV6-5 and TRBJ1-5; D not resolved. Germline V CDR1 and CDR2: MNHEY, SVGAGI. V lost 2 bases to trimming and J lost 0 bases, with 8 bases between them. This CDR3 is 15 amino acids long. The CDR3, as DNA: TGTGCCAGCAGTTACCGGACGGATAGCAATCAGCCCCAGCATTTT. It specifies CASSYRTDSNQPQHF.

This clonotype has a handful of counts. V and J are TRBV5-6 and TRBJ2-1; D may correspond to TRBD1 or TRBD2 (6 bases each). Trimming left V 5 bases short and J 0 bases short, with 12 bases between. This CDR3 contains 15 residues. CDR1 is SGHDT, CDR2 YYEEEE, per germline. The CDR3 coding sequence is TGTGCCAGCAGAGGGGGGCTGAGCTCCTACAATGAGCAGTTCTTC. This translates into CASRGGLSSYNEQFF.

The chain is built from TRBV4-3 and TRBJ2-1; 7 bases align to TRBD1. CDR1 is LGHNA and CDR2 is YSLEER in the germline V gene. V was clipped by 2 bases and J by 5 bases; unmatched bases: 9. This CDR3 has 16 amino acids. The CDR3 reads CASSQRTADRDNEQFF. As DNA, the CDR3 is TGCGCCAGCAGCCAACGAACCGCAGACAGGGACAATGAGCAGTTCTTC.

This clonotype has only one observation. This chain links TRBV19 with TRBJ1-5; no definite D call. This CDR3 has 15 residues. Germline CDR1 is LNHDA and CDR2 is SQIVND (reference sequence). The V gene lost 5 bases and the J gene lost 1 base, with 12 bases spanning the gap. The DNA for the CDR3 is TGTGCCAGTAGTGCGTGGGAACGGAGCAATCAGCCCCAGCATTTT. Its protein product is CASSAWERSNQPQHF.